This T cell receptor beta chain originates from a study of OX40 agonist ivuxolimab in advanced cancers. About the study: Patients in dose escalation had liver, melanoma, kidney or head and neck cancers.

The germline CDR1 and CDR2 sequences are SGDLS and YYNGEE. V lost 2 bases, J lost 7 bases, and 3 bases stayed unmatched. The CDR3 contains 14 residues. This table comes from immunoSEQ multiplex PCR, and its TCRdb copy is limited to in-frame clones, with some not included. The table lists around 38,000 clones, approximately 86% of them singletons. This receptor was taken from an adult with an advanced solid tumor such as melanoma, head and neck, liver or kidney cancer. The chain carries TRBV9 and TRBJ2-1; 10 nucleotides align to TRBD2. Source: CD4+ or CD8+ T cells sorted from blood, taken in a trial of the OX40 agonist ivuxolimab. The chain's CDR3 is CASSVGTSVNEQFF. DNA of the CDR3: TGTGCCAGCAGCGTGGGGACTAGCGTTAATGAGCAGTTCTTC.